This T cell receptor (beta chain) was profiled in a study of OX40 agonist ivuxolimab in advanced cancers. Turning to the overall study: Ivuxolimab, which targeted the costimulatory receptor OX40 (CD134), was an agonistic, fully human IgG2 monoclonal antibody. Intravenous ivuxolimab was administered to patients every 2 weeks at six dose levels: 0.01, 0.1, 0.3, 1.5, 3 and 10 mg/kg. Among the 50 to 55 dose-escalation patients, around 19 had hepatocellular carcinoma, approximately 15 melanoma, 9 renal cell carcinoma and 9 head and neck cancer. A male proportion of around 83% and a mean age of 60 years, ranging from 23 to 79, were recorded for the dose-escalation cohort. Prior anti-PD-1, anti-PD-L1 or anti-CTLA-4 therapy was permitted, and checkpoint inhibitors had been received by about 36% of dose-escalation patients. Three dose-escalation patients achieved partial responses, one with hepatocellular carcinoma and two with cutaneous melanoma. The point of sequencing TCRbeta in the periphery was to test whether ivuxolimab changed TCR sequence diversity and drove clonal T-cell expansion. The paper covers the monotherapy dose-escalation part of the phase I ivuxolimab trial, which included N ≈ 57 patients.

The paper's findings and limits, for the study overall: Low levels of normalized T-cell clonal expansion were also seen in some patients who did not respond. At doses from 0.1 to 3.0 mg/kg, clonal expansion was seen in both CD4+ and CD8+ blood T cells between baseline and week 6. After ivuxolimab, CD8+ T cells had more expanded clones than CD4+ T cells on average. Partial responders in the 0.1-3.0 mg/kg groups had among the lowest normalized peripheral clonal expansion, especially among CD8+ T cells. The antigen specificity of the peripheral T cells that underwent clonal expansion was not determined.

Patients with autoimmune disease history or receiving systemic immunosuppression were excluded from the trial. In every dose cohort, peripheral blood was drawn for TCR sequencing at baseline, cycle 4 day 1, and cycle 7 day 1. The samples were taken from a phase I, first-in-human, multicenter, open-label dose-escalation trial of ivuxolimab. Adults with locally advanced or metastatic head and neck squamous cell, hepatocellular, melanoma or renal cell carcinoma were enrolled in the trial. Before TCR sequencing, CD4+ and CD8+ T cells were separately sorted from peripheral blood. The CDR3 sequence holds 12 residues, the cysteine and phenylalanine included. Only CDR3 DNA is held: 36 bases, read in frame from base 1. Cut back by 6 bases and 0 bases, the V and J ends lie 6 bases apart. Sequences SQVTM (CDR1) and ANQGSEA (CDR2) are obtained from the germline V gene. About this clone: What antigen it recognizes has not been identified. No much larger clone exists at a distance of one base, and base qualities are not known.

For sequencing of the TCRbeta CDR3 region, genomic DNA was extracted from the sorted cells. The immunoSEQ Assay was used for sequencing of TCRbeta CDR3 regions. In TCRdb, the immuneACCESS table is reduced to in-frame sequences with V and J assigned. These tables do not hold every clone; where another copy was compared, an unresolved V gene accounts for under half, and the others remain unexplained. For this sample there are approximately 76,000 clones; 80% to 90% appear just once. The ten largest make up 5% to 6.5% of the sample. The TCR originated in an adult with an advanced solid tumor such as melanoma, head and neck, liver or kidney cancer. The source material was CD4+ or CD8+ T cells sorted from blood, sampled in a trial of the OX40 agonist ivuxolimab. The V and J genes are TRBV29-1 and TRBJ1-5, with no confident D gene call. The DNA sequence reads TGCAGCGTCGCAAATAGCAATCAGCCCCAGCATTTT. Protein translation: CSVANSNQPQHF.